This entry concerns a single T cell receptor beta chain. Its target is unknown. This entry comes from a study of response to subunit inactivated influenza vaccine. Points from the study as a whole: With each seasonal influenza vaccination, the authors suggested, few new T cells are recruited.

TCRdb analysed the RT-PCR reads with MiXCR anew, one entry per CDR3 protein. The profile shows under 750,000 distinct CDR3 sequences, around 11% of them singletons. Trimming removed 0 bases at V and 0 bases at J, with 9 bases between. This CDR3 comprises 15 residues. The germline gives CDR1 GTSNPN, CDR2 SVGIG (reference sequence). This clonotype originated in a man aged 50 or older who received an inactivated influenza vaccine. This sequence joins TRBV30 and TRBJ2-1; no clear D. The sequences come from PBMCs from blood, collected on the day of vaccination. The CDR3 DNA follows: TGTGCCTGGAGTGTATTGTCGAGCTCCTACAATGAGCAGTTCTTC. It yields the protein CAWSVLSSSYNEQFF.